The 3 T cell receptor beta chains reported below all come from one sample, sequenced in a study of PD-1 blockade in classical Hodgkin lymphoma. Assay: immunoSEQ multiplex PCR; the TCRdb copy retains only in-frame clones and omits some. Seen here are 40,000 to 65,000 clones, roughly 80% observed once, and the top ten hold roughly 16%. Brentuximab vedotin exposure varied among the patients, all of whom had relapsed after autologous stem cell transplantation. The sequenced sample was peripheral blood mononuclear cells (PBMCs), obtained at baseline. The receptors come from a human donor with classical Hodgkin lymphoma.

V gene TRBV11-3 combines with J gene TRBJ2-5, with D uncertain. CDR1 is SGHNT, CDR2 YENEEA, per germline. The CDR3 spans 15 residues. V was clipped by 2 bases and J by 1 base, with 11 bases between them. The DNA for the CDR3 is TGTGCCAGCAGCTTAACTCTTACCAGCCAAGAGACCCAGTACTTC. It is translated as CASSLTLTSQETQYF.

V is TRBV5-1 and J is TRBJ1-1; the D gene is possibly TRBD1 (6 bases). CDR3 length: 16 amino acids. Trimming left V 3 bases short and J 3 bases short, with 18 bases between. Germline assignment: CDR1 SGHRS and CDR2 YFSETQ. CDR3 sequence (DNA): TGCGCCAGCAGCTCCGGGACACCCTTGAGGGACACTGAAGCTTTCTTT. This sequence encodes CASSSGTPLRDTEAFF.

CDR3 in DNA: TGTGCCAGCAGCTTTCAAATACAGGGGGGCCAAGAGACCCAGTACTTC. Its protein is CASSFQIQGGQETQYF. The chain uses TRBV5-6 and TRBJ2-5; 8 bases fit TRBD1. The CDR3 consists of 16 residues. Losses at the gene ends were 2 bases for V and 1 base for J; bases not matched to a gene: 7. Germline CDR1 and CDR2: SGHDT and YYEEEE. The complete variable domain, with remaining parts taken from reference TRBV5-6 and TRBJ2-5, reads DAGVTQSPTHLIKTRGQQVTLRCSPKSGHDTVSWYQQALGQGPQFIFQYYEEEERQRGNFPDRFSGHQFPNYSSELNVNALLLGDSALYLCASSFQIQGGQETQYFGPGTRLLVL.